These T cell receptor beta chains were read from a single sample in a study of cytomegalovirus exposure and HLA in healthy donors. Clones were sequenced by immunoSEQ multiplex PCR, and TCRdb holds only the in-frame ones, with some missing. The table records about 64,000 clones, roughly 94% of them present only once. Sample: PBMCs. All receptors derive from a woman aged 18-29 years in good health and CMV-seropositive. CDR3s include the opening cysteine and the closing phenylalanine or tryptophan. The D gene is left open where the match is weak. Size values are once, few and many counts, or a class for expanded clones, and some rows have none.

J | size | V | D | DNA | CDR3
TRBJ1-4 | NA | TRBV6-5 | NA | TGTGCCAGCAGTATAGGGGGAAAACTGTTTTTT | CASSIGGKLFF
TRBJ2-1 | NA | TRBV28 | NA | TGTGCCAGCAGTTTTGCAGGGAACATTGAGCAGTTCTTC | CASSFAGNIEQFF
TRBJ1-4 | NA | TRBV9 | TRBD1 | TGTGCCAGCAGCCCGGACAGGACTAATGAAAAACTGTTTTTT | CASSPDRTNEKLFF
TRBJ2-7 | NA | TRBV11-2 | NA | TGTGCCAGCAGACCTGGGGCAGGGTACGAGCAGTACTTC | CASRPGAGYEQYF
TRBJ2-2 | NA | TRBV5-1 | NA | TGCGCCAGCAGCTCGGGTCTCAACACCGGGGAGCTGTTTTTT | CASSSGLNTGELFF
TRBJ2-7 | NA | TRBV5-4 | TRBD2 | TGTGCCAGCAGCCCCACGGCAGGGACTAGCGGGAGAAAGGCCGACGAGCAGTACTTC | CASSPTAGTSGRKADEQYF
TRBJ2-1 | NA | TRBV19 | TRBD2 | TGTGCCAGTAGTATGGCTAGCGGGAACTACAATGAGCAGTTCTTC | CASSMASGNYNEQFF
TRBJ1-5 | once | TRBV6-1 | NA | TGTGCCAGCGATTTTTACGGGTTGGGTGGGCAGCCCCAGCATTTT | CASDFYGLGGQPQHF
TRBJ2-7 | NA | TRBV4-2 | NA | TGTGCCAGCAGCCAAGATTGGGCGGGGCCCTACGAGCAGTACTTC | CASSQDWAGPYEQYF
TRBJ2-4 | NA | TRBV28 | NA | TGTGCCAGCAGTTCCCCCCTAGCCAAAAACATTCAGTACTTC | CASSSPLAKNIQYF
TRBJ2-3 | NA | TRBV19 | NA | TGTGCCAGTAGTATGGACAGATCTAGCACAGATACGCAGTATTTT | CASSMDRSSTDTQYF
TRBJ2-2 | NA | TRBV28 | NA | TGTGCCAGCAGTTTACAGGTTCGGACCGGGGAGCTGTTTTTT | CASSLQVRTGELFF
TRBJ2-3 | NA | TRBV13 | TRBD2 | TGTGCCAGCAGCCTGGGGAGCGGGAGGGCAGATACGCAGTATTTT | CASSLGSGRADTQYF
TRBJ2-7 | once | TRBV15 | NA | TGTGCCACCAGCAGAGATGGGGAGCCGACCTACGAGCAGTACTTC | CATSRDGEPTYEQYF
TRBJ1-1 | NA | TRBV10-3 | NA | TGTGCCACCGCGGCAGGACAGAACACTGAAGCTTTCTTT | CATAAGQNTEAFF
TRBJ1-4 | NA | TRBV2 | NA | TGTGCCAGCAGTGCGAATGAAAAACTGTTTTTT | CASSANEKLFF
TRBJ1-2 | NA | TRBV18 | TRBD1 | TGTGCCAGCTCACGTCAGCCGGGTGACAGGGGTACTAACTATGGCTACACCTTC | CASSRQPGDRGTNYGYTF
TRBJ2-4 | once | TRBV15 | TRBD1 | TGTGCCACCAGCAGAGGGCGGCCCTCAGGGGGAAGTAACATTCAGTACTTC | CATSRGRPSGGSNIQYF
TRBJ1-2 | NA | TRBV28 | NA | TGTGCCAGCAGTTACCAGGGACGGGACTTCTATGGCTACACCTTC | CASSYQGRDFYGYTF
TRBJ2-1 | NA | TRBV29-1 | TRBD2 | TGCAGCGTTTTTAAGGCGGGAGGCTCCTACAATGAGCAGTTCTTC | CSVFKAGGSYNEQFF
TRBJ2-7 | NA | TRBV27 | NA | TGTGCCAGCAGTTTTGGGGCAGGGGTTTACGAGCAGTACTTC | CASSFGAGVYEQYF
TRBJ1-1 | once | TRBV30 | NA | TGTGCCTGGAATCGCGAATTGAACACTGAAGCTTTCTTT | CAWNRELNTEAFF
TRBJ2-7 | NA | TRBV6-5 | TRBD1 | TGTGCCAGCAGCCGACCCGGACAGGGTACACACGAGCAGTACTTC | CASSRPGQGTHEQYF
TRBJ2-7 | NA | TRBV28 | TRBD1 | TGTGCCAGCAGTTTGAGTGTCAGGGGGCGCGGCGAGCAGTACTTC | CASSLSVRGRGEQYF
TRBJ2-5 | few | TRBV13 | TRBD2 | TGTGCCAGCAGCGCCGCGTTAGCGGGGGGGCAAGAGACCCAGTACTTC | CASSAALAGGQETQYF
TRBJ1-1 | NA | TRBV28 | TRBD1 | TGTGCCAGCCGAACACAGGGGTTCCCGAACACTGAAGCTTTCTTT | CASRTQGFPNTEAFF
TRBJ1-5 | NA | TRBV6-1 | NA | TGTGCCAGCAGGGAACAGTCTTATAGCAATCAGCCCCAGCATTTT | CASREQSYSNQPQHF
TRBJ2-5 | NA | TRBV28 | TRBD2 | TGTGCCAGCAGGGCGGGGGGCCGTAAAGAGACCCAGTACTTC | CASRAGGRKETQYF
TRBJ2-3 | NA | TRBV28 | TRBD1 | TGTGCCAGCAGTCCCGGACAGGGAAGGGGTGCAGATACGCAGTATTTT | CASSPGQGRGADTQYF
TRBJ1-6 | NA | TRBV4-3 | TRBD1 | TGCGCCAGCAGCCAGCAGACAGGGCGTAATTCACCCCTCCACTTT | CASSQQTGRNSPLHF
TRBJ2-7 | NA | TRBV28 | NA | TGTGCCAGCAGTTTATTTCAGAACGAGCAGTACTTC | CASSLFQNEQYF
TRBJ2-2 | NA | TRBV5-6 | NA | TGTGCCAGCAGCCTCCTTAGGGGGGGTGGAGGGACCGGGGAGCTGTTTTTT | CASSLLRGGGGTGELFF
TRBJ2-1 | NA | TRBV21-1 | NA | TGTGCCAGCAGCGTCTCGGGACTCTCTAAGCAGTTCTTC | CASSVSGLSKQFF
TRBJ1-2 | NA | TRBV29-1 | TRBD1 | TGCAGCGTCTTAGACAGGGGAATGGGTAATGGCTACACCTTC | CSVLDRGMGNGYTF
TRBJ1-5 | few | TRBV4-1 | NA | TGCGCCAGCAGTCGTACCACAGGTGGGCAGCCCCAGCATTTT | CASSRTTGGQPQHF
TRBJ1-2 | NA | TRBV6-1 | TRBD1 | TGTGCCAGCAGTGAAGTGTGGACAGGGTTCGGCTACACCTTC | CASSEVWTGFGYTF
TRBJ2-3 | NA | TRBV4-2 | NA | TGTGCCAGCAGCCCCACAGAAGGGGCCACAGATACGCAGTATTTT | CASSPTEGATDTQYF
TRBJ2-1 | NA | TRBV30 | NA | TGTGCCTGGAGTGGGGAACAGGCCGGTCTGTTCTTC | CAWSGEQAGLFF
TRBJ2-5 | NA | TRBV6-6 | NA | TGTGCCAGCAGTTACGAGATAGCGGAACAAGAGACCCAGTACTTC | CASSYEIAEQETQYF
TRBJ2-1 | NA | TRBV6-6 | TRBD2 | TGTGCCAGCAGTTACTCGACTAGCGGGAGGAGGAATGAGCAGTTCTTC | CASSYSTSGRRNEQFF
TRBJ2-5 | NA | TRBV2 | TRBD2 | TGTGCCAGCAGTAGGACTAGTTCCTCCGAGACCCAGTACTTC | CASSRTSSSETQYF
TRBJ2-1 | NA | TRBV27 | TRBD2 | TGTGCCAGCAGTTCTCGAGGACTAGCGGGGGTTTCCAATGAGCAGTTCTTC | CASSSRGLAGVSNEQFF
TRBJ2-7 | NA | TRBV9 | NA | TGTGCCAGCAGCGCGGGACTCTCCTACGAGCAGTACTTC | CASSAGLSYEQYF
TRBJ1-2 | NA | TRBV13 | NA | TGTGCCAGCAGCGCACCGGACAGCCCCTTTTATGGCTACACCTTC | CASSAPDSPFYGYTF
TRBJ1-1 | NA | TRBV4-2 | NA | TGTGCCAGCAGCCAAGGGGCCGGAGCTTTCTTT | CASSQGAGAFF
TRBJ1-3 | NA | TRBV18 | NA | TGTGCCAGCCCCACGATCGTTAGGGAGCTAAGCTCTGGAAACACCATATATTTT | CASPTIVRELSSGNTIYF
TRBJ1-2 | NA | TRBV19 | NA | TGTGCCAGTAGTATATGGAGTAGAGACTATGGCTACACCTTC | CASSIWSRDYGYTF
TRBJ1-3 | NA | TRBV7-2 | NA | TGTGCCAGCAGCTTCTACAGGGTGGGTCAATCTGGAAACACCATATATTTT | CASSFYRVGQSGNTIYF
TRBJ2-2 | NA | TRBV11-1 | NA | TGTGCCAGCAGCTTAGGTGGAGGAAGGGGCCAGCGGGACACCGGGGAGCTGTTTTTT | CASSLGGGRGQRDTGELFF
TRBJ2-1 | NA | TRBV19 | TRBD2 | TGTGCCAGTAGTTCTACTAGCGGATACTACAATGAGCAGTTCTTC | CASSSTSGYYNEQFF
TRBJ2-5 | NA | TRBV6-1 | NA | TGTGCCAGCAGCCCCCTTACAGGTCGTGGGGAGACCCAGTACTTC | CASSPLTGRGETQYF
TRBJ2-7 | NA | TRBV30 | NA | TGTGCCTGGAGTTTGGACACCTACTACGAGCAGTACTTC | CAWSLDTYYEQYF
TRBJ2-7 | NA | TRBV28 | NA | TGTGCCAGCAGCCCCCCGGGGGCCTACGAGCAGTACTTC | CASSPPGAYEQYF